The 8 T cell receptor beta chains reported below all come from one sample, sequenced in a study of cytomegalovirus exposure and HLA in healthy donors. The primer mix had 60 Vbeta and 13 Jbeta primers. Clones were read by immunoSEQ multiplex PCR, and TCRdb kept only the in-frame ones, dropping some. The sample shows 190,000 or so clones, over 65% of them seen only once. The specimen sequenced was PBMCs. The source of these receptors is a boy aged 2 to 9 in good health and CMV-seronegative.

The V and J genes are TRBV18 and TRBJ1-5; tentatively, D is TRBD1 (6 bases). V lost 5 bases and J lost 6, with 11 bases in between. The germline V gene has CDR1 KGHSH and CDR2 LQKENI. This CDR3 spans 13 amino acids. The CDR3 DNA reads as TGTGCCAGCTCAAACAGGGACGGTCAGCCCCAGCATTTT. Protein sequence: CASSNRDGQPQHF.

The genes are TRBV10-3 and TRBJ1-2; 8 bases agree with TRBD1. The CDR3 extends over 13 amino acids. The germline gives CDR1 ENHRY, CDR2 SYGVKD. V shed 7 bases and J 4 bases; nucleotides not matched to a gene: 5. CDR3 residues: CAIKGDRSYGYTF. For the CDR3, the DNA is TGTGCCATCAAGGGGGACAGGAGCTATGGCTACACCTTC.

The chain combines TRBV6-1 with TRBJ1-6, with TRBD1 matching over 7 bases. This CDR3 has 18 amino acids. In germline, CDR1 is MNHNS, CDR2 SASEGT. V lost 2 bases, J lost 0 bases, and 7 bases stayed unmatched. DNA for the CDR3: TGTGCCAGCAGTGAAAGGGGGCCTGGGAGCTCCTATAATTCACCCCTCCACTTT. Protein sequence: CASSERGPGSSYNSPLHF.

CDR3 loop: CASSLGGDTDTQYF. CDR3 in DNA: TGTGCCAGCAGCTTGGGGGGGGACACAGATACGCAGTATTTT. The genes are TRBV5-4 and TRBJ2-3, with D possibly TRBD2 on 6 matching bases. The CDR3 is 14 amino acids. Germline-derived CDR1 and CDR2 are SGHNT and YYREEE (reference sequence). Trimming pared 0 bases from V and 2 bases from J, leaving 7 bases between.

V usage is TRBV9 and J usage is TRBJ2-7; the match to TRBD2 covers 14 bases. V shed 3 bases, J shed 4 bases, and the junction held 3 bases outside the gene matches. The CDR3 extends over 15 amino acids. Germline V CDR1 and CDR2: SGDLS, YYNGEE. The CDR3 loop reads CASSGTSGGKYEQYF. In nucleotides, the CDR3 is TGTGCCAGCAGCGGGACTAGCGGGGGGAAGTACGAGCAGTACTTC.

The chain carries TRBV9 and TRBJ2-5, with D possibly TRBD1 on 7 matching bases. The germline V and J ends were trimmed by 2 bases and 2 bases, with 13 bases remaining between them. The length of the CDR3 is 15 residues. From germline, CDR1 is SGDLS and CDR2 YYNGEE. The CDR3, as DNA: TGTGCCAGCAGCGTCCGACCAGGGGGGCAAGAGACCCAGTACTTC. This sequence encodes CASSVRPGGQETQYF.

This clone showed up just once. This chain uses TRBV7-8 with TRBJ2-4; 8 bases match TRBD1. From germline, CDR1 is SGHVS and CDR2 FQNEAQ. The CDR3 loop spans 13 amino acids. The J segment lost 7 bases and the V segment lost 3 bases, leaving 2 bases of the junction unmatched. The CDR3 nucleotides are TGTGCCAGCAGCTTCCGACAGGGGAACATTCAGTACTTC. It codes for CASSFRQGNIQYF.

The chain joins TRBV7-9 to TRBJ2-3; 9 bases line up with TRBD2. Trimming took 2 bases from V and 2 from J; bases not matched to a gene: 5. Germline lookup yields CDR1 SEHNR and CDR2 FQNEAQ (reference sequence). The CDR3 consists of 16 residues. The CDR3 nucleotides read TGTGCCAGCAGCTTAAGTAGCGGGGGAGTCACAGATACGCAGTATTTT. Translated: CASSLSSGGVTDTQYF.